The sequence of this T cell receptor beta chain was determined in a study of PD-L1 blockade in urothelial cancer. Across the study: Male patients with bladder-origin urothelial cancer numbered about nine tenths of the roughly 29. Analyses used blood from 3 weeks (second dose) and 6 weeks after treatment start.

Study-wide results and limits: Those with durable benefit had larger increases in tumor-associated blood clones at 3 weeks.

Trimming took off 7 bases at V and 6 bases at J, with 7 bases between the two ends. There are 11 residues in the CDR3. The germline V gene encodes CDR1 SNHLY and CDR2 FYNNEI. Time point: peripheral blood 6 weeks after treatment start. The patients' disease, urothelial carcinoma, was locally advanced or metastatic. Concerning this clone: Its target is unknown.

Profiled with immunoSEQ multiplex PCR; TCRdb holds only in-frame clones, not every one. The data hold 45,000 to 60,000 clones, with approximately 90% observed a single time. The sample was PBMCs, taken around atezolizumab (anti-PD-L1) treatment. This rearrangement joins TRBV2 to TRBJ2-1; D not resolved. The receptor's source is a man aged 60 to 69 with urothelial cancer. The CDR3 nucleotides are TGTGCCAGCATCCTAGGCAATGAGCAGTTCTTC. Translation: CASILGNEQFF. Full variable domain (rest looked up from reference TRBV2 and TRBJ2-1): EPEVTQTPSHQVTQMGQEVILRCVPISNHLYFYWYRQILGQKVEFLVSFYNNEISEKSEIFDDQFSVERPDGSNFTLKIRSTKLEDSAMYFCASILGNEQFFGPGTRLTVL.